This T cell receptor (beta chain) was captured by sequencing in a study of breast tumors, draining lymph nodes, adjacent tissues. Study findings and constraints: Data only fit, rather than demonstrated, lymph node origin of most tumor T cells. Tumors had less TCR diversity than lymph nodes, more than nontumor tissue. Tumor and nontumor repertoires were significantly more similar in luminal-like than in basal-like breast cancer. Most tumor T cells seemingly derive from lymph node, then expand in tumor.

TCRdb re-analysed the multiplex PCR reads in MiXCR, keeping a single row per CDR3 protein. The table shows 90,000 to 120,000 distinct CDR3 sequences, with about 20% occurring only once. CDR1 and CDR2 from the germline V gene are MGHRA and YSYEKL. This CDR3 region has 15 residues. In regard to this clonotype: Its matching antigen is unknown. A much larger clone is a single base away; this may be a read error.

The lymph nodes were axillary draining lymph nodes from breast cancer patients. The V gene is TRBV4-1, the J gene TRBJ2-1, with TRBD1 identical over 7 bases. Specimen: axillary lymph node tissue. This TCR was recovered from a female donor with breast cancer. Some clones in this sample may be carry-over from other donors' samples. Written as DNA, the CDR3 is TGCGCCAGCAGCCAGTCCCCCGACAGGGCTAATGAGCAGTCCTTC. Translation: CASSQSPDRANEQSF.